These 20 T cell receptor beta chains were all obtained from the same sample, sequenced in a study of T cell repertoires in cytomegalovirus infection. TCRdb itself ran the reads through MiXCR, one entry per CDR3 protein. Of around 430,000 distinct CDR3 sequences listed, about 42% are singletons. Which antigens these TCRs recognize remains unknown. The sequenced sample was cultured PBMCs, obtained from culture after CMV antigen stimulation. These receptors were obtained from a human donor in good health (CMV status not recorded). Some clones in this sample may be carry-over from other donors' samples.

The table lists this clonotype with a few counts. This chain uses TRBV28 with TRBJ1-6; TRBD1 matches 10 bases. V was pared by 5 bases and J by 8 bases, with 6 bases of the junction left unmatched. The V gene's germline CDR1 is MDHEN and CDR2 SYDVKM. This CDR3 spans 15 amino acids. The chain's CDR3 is CASSPRTGGDSPLHF. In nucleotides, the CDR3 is TGTGCCAGCAGTCCCCGGACAGGGGGAGATTCACCCCTCCACTTT.

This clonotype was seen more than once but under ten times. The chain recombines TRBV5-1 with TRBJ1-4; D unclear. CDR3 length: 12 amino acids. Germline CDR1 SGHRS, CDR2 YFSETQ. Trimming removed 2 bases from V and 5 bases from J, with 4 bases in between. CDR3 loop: CASSLNNEKLFF. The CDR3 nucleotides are TGCGCCAGCAGCTTAAACAATGAAAAACTGTTTTTT.

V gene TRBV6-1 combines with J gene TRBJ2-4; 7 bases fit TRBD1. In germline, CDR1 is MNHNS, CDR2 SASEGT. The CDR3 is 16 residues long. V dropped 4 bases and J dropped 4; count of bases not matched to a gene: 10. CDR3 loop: CASSVDDRALKNIQYF. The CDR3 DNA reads TGTGCCAGCAGTGTAGATGACAGGGCGTTAAAAAACATTCAGTACTTC.

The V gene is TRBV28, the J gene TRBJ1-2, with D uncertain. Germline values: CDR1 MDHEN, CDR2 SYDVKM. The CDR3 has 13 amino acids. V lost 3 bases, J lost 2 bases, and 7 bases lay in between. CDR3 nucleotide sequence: TGTGCCAGCAGTTTTAGGTGGAACTATGGCTACACCTTC. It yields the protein CASSFRWNYGYTF.

The CDR3 reads CAGGTSPLETQYF. DNA for the CDR3: TGTGCCGGCGGGACTAGCCCTTTGGAGACCCAGTACTTC. V is TRBV6-1 and J is TRBJ2-5; 9 bases match TRBD2. Per the germline V gene, CDR1 is MNHNS and CDR2 is SASEGT. This CDR3 region has 13 residues. V trimming: 11 bases; J trimming: 5 bases; junction bases outside the gene matches: 9.

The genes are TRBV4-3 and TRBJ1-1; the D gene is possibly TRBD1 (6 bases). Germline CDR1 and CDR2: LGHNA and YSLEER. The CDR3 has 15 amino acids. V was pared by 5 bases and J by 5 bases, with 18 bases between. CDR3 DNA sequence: TGCGCCAGCAGCTCCCATCAGGGGATTGGAACTGAAGCTTTCTTT. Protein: CASSSHQGIGTEAFF.

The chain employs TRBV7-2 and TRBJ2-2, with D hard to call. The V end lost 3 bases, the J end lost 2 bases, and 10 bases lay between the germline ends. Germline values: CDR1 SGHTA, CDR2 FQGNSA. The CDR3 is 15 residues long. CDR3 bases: TGTGCCAGCAGCTTTTGGATAGGCAACACCGGGGAGCTGTTTTTT. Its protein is CASSFWIGNTGELFF.

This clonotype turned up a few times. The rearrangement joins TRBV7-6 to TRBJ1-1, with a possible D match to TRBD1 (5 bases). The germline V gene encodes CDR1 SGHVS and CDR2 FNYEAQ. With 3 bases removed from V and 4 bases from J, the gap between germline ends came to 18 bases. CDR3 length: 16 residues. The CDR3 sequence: CASSFSLGVMGTEAFF. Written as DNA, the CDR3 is TGTGCCAGCAGCTTCTCCCTAGGGGTCATGGGCACTGAAGCTTTCTTT.

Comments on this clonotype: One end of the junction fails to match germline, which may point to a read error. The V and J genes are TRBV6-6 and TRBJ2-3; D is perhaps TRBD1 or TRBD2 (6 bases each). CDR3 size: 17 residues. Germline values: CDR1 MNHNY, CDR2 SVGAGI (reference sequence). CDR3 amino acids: CATSYDSGGGSADTQYF. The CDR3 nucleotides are TGTGCCACCAGTTACGATAGCGGAGGGGGAAGCGCGGATACGCAGTATTTT.

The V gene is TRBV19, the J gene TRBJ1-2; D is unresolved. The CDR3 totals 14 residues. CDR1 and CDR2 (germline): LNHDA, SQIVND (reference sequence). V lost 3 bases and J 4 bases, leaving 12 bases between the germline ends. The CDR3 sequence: CASSIGRTTYGYTF. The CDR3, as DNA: TGTGCCAGTAGTATTGGCCGGACGACCTATGGCTACACCTTC. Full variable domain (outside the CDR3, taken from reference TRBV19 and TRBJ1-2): DGGITQSPKYLFRKEGQNVTLSCEQNLNHDAMYWYRQDPGQGLRLIYYSQIVNDFQKGDIAEGYSVSREKKESFPLTVTSAQKNPTAFYLCASSIGRTTYGYTFGSGTRLTVV.

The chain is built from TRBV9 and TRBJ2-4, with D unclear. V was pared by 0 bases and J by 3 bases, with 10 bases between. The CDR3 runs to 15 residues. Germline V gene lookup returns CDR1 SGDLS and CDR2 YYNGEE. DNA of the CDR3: TGTGCCAGCAGCGTAGGAGGCGGCAGCAAAAACATTCAGTACTTC. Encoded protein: CASSVGGGSKNIQYF.

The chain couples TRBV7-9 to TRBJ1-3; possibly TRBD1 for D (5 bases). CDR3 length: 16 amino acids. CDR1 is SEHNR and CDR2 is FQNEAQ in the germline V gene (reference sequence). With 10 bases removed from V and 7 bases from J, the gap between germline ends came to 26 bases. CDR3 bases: TGTGCCATTCCGACTCAGGGTGTTGAGTTGTGGAACACCATATATTTT. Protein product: CAIPTQGVELWNTIYF.

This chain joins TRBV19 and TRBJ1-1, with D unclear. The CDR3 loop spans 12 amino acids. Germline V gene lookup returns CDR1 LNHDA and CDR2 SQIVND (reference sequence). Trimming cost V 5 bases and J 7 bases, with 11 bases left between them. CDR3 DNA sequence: TGTGCCAGTAGTCTTAGCACGCGTGAAGCTTTCTTT. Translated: CASSLSTREAFF.

The CDR3 is CASSLRRGGGQPQHF. CDR3 sequence (DNA): TGTGCCAGCAGTCTCCGGAGGGGAGGCGGTCAGCCCCAGCATTTT. The rearrangement uses TRBV12-3 or TRBV12-4 and TRBJ1-5, with a possible D match to TRBD1 (5 bases). The CDR3 loop spans 15 amino acids. Trimming removed 5 bases from V and 6 bases from J, with 17 bases in between.

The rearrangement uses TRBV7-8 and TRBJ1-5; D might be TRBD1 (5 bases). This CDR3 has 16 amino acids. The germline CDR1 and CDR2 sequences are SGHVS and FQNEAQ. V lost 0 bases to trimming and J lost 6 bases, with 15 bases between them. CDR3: CASSLARWGGSQPQHF. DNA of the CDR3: TGTGCCAGCAGCTTAGCGCGGTGGGGGGGTAGTCAGCCCCAGCATTTT.

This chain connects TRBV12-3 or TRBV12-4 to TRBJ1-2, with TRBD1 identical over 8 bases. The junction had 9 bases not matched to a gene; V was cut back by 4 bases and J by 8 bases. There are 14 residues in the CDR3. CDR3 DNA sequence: TGTGCCAGCAGTTGGACAGGGATCTCCCACGGCTACACCTTC. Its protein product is CASSWTGISHGYTF.

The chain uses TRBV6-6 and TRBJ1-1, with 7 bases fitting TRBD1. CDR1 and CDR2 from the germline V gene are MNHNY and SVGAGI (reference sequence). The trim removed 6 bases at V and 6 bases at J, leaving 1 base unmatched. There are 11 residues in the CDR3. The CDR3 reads CASRTGPEAFF. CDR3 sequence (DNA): TGTGCCAGCAGGACAGGGCCTGAAGCTTTCTTT.

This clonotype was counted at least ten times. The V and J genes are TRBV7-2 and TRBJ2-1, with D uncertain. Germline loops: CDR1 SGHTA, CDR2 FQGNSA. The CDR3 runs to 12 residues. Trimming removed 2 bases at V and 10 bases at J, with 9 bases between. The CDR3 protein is CASSLFAREQFF. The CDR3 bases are TGTGCCAGCAGCTTATTTGCGCGGGAGCAGTTCTTC.

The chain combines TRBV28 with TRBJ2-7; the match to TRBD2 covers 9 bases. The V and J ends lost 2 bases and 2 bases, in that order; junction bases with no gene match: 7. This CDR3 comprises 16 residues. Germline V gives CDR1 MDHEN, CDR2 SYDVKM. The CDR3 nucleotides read TGTGCCAGCAGTTTAAGGGGGCGGGGGGGAACCTACGAGCAGTACTTC. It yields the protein CASSLRGRGGTYEQYF.

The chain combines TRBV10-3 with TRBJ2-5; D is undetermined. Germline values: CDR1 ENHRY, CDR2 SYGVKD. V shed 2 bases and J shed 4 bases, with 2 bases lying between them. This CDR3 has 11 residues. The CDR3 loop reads CAISERETQYF. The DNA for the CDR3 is TGTGCCATCAGTGAGCGAGAGACCCAGTACTTC.